This record concerns one T cell receptor beta chain sequence. Per the authors' pipeline: By means of reference gene primer amplification, nucleated cell counts were estimated. Measured with immunoSEQ multiplex PCR; TCRdb has only the in-frame clones, and not every one. D and trimming come from the DNA, and the V and J calls and clone size come from that table. The table includes 300,000 to 450,000 clones, approximately 89% detected once. Germline V gene lookup returns CDR1 SGHTA and CDR2 FQGNSA. The CDR3 totals 15 residues. V was pared by 6 bases and J by 3 bases, with 15 bases between. This sample is part of a study of blood T cell repertoires in COVID-19. Adults between roughly 18 and 89 years of age took part from more than 20 US areas. Participant-given clinical history determined each cohort assignment.

The TCR originated in a man aged 40-50 years in a cohort exposed to, infected with or recovered from COVID-19 (not recorded which). What was sequenced was PBMCs or T cells enriched from blood (not recorded which). The chain combines TRBV7-2 with TRBJ1-3; TRBD1 is a possible D gene (6 bases). DNA of the CDR3: TGTGCCAGCAGTGGGGGGGGCTTGGGTGGAAACACCATATATTTT. It is translated as CASSGGGLGGNTIYF. Full variable domain (remainder filled in from reference TRBV7-2 and TRBJ1-3): GAGVSQSPSNKVTEKGKDVELRCDPISGHTALYWYRQSLGQGLEFLIYFQGNSAPDKSGLPSDRFSAERTGGSVSTLTIQRTQQEDSAVYLCASSGGGLGGNTIYFGEGSWLTVV.